Listed below are T cell receptor beta chains from one sample, sequenced in a study of blood T cell repertoires in COVID-19. This table comes from immunoSEQ multiplex PCR, and its TCRdb copy is limited to in-frame clones, with some not included. The sample has 150,000 to 200,000 clones, roughly nine tenths seen once; the top ten hold approximately 11%. The specimen sequenced was peripheral blood. The source is a woman aged 55 to 70 with COVID-19, enrolled during active disease. Both conserved end residues are trimmed from each CDR3.

TRBV19	TRBJ1-3	ASLAGGSGNTIY
TRBV10-3	TRBJ2-1	AITLTSGSSYNEQF
TRBV18	TRBJ2-7	ASSPSLDSSEQY
TRBV7-9	TRBJ2-3	ASSLSDTQY
TRBV4-3	TRBJ1-5	ASRTGVDQPQH
TRBV28	TRBJ2-7	ASSSQTGPVQY
TRBV9	TRBJ2-1	ASSLPTSGDLAYNEQF
TRBV2	TRBJ2-1	ASKAGGPYSYNEQF
TRBV9	TRBJ1-6	ASSVGQNNSPLH
TRBV19	TRBJ2-7	ASSISGTSGNYEQY
TRBV14	TRBJ1-3	ASSQTGSGNTIY
TRBV6-5	TRBJ1-2	ASSYPPDRDYGYT
TRBV11-3	TRBJ2-1	ASSPNRAGETEQF
TRBV30	TRBJ2-1	AIRARASSYNEQF
TRBV4-1	TRBJ1-5	ASSQDINSNQPQH
TRBV5-5	TRBJ2-1	ASSLGTSGDNEQF
TRBV27	TRBJ2-5	ASSLGTVQETQY
TRBV7-2	TRBJ2-7	ASSLGGTSTYEQY
TRBV10-3	TRBJ2-1	AISGLWEGDNEQF
TRBV11-3	TRBJ1-3	ASLEGATSGNTIY
TRBV9	TRBJ2-7	ASSVLGQGAEEQY
TRBV29-1	TRBJ2-1	SVAGAREQF
TRBV3-1/TRBV3-2	TRBJ2-1	ASSPPPGGRAYNEQF